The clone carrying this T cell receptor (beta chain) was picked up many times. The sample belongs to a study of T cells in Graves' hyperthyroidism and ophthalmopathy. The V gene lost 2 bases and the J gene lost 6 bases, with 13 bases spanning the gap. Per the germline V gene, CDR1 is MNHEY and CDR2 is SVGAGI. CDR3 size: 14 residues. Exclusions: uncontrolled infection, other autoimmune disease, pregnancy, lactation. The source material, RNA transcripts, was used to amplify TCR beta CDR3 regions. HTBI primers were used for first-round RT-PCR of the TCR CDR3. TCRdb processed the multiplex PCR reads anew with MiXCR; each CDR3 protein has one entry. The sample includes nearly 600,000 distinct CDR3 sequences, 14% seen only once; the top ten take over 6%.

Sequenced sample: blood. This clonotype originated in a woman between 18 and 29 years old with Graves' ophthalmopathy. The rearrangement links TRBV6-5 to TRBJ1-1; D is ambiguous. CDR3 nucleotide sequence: TGTGCCAGCAGTTACGGAGCGGGGATCGCTGAAGCTTTCTTT. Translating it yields CASSYGAGIAEAFF.